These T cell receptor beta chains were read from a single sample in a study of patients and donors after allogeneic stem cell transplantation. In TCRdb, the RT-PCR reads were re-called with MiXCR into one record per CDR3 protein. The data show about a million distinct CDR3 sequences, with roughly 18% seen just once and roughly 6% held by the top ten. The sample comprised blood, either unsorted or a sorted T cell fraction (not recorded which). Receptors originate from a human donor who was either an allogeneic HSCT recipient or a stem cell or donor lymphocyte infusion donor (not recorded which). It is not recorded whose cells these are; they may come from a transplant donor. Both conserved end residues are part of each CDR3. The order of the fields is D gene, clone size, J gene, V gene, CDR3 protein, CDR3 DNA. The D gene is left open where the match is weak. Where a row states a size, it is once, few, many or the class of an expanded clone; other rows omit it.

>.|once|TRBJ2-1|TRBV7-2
CASSQVIYNEQFF
TGTGCCAGCAGCCAGGTGATCTACAATGAGCAGTTCTTC
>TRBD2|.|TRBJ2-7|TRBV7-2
CASSPSSSGSFEQYF
TGTGCCAGCAGCCCAAGCTCTAGCGGGTCTTTCGAGCAGTACTTC
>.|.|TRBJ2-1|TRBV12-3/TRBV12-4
CASSFDAYNEQFF
TGTGCCAGCAGTTTCGACGCCTACAATGAGCAGTTCTTC
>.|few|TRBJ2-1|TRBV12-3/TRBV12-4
CASSLWELLFF
TGTGCCAGCAGTCTTTGGGAGCTCCTGTTCTTC
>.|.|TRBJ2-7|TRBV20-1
CSAWASGAYEQYF
TGCAGTGCTTGGGCCAGCGGAGCCTACGAGCAGTACTTC
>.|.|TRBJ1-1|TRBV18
CASSPSTGGRTEAFF
TGTGCCAGCTCACCTAGCACAGGTGGTCGCACTGAAGCTTTCTTT
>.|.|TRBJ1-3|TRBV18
CASSPTGPTGNTIYF
TGTGCCAGCTCACCAACAGGACCTACTGGAAACACCATATATTTT
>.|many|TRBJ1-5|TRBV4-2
CASSQEGYNQPQHF
TGTGCCAGCAGCCAAGAAGGTTACAATCAGCCCCAGCATTTT
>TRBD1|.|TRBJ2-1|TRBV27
CASSRTGTYNEQFF
TGTGCCAGCAGTAGGACAGGGACCTACAATGAGCAGTTCTTC
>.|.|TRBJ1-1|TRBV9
CASSVDSGDTEAFF
TGTGCCAGCAGCGTAGATTCGGGGGACACTGAAGCTTTCTTT
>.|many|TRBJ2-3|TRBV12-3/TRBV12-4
CASSFAGGSTDTQYF
TGTGCCAGCAGTTTTGCCGGGGGAAGCACAGATACGCAGTATTTT
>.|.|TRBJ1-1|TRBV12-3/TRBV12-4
CASSSSPGSTEAFF
TGTGCCAGCAGTTCATCGCCCGGGAGCACTGAAGCTTTCTTT
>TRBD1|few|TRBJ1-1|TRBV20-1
CSAETGDDTEAFF
TGCAGTGCAGAGACAGGGGATGACACTGAAGCTTTCTTT
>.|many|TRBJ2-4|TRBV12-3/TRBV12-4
CASSLERIQYF
TGTGCCAGCAGTTTAGAGCGCATTCAGTACTTC
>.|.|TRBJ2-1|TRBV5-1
CASSLGKLMTNEQFF
TGCGCCAGCAGCTTGGGGAAGTTAATGACCAATGAGCAGTTCTTC
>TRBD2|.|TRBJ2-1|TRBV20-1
CSASRLRESINEQFF
TGCAGTGCTAGCCGACTGCGGGAGTCTATTAATGAGCAGTTCTTC
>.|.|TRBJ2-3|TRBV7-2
CASSLKGFADTQYF
TGTGCCAGCAGCCTTAAGGGATTCGCAGATACGCAGTATTTT
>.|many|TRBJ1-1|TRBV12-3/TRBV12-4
CASSLLGHTEAFF
TGTGCCAGCAGTTTATTAGGGCATACTGAAGCTTTCTTT
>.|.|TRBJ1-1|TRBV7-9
CASSSQDFGNTEAFF
TGTGCCAGCAGCTCCCAGGATTTTGGGAACACTGAAGCTTTCTTT
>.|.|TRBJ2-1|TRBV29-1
CSVIVGQVYEQFF
TGCAGCGTTATCGTCGGTCAAGTATATGAGCAGTTCTTC
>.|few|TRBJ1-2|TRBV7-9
CASSSQMTELHYGYTF
TGTGCCAGCAGCTCCCAAATGACAGAACTCCACTATGGCTACACCTTC
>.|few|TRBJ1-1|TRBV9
CASSVGSENTEAFF
TGTGCCAGCAGCGTAGGTTCAGAGAACACTGAAGCTTTCTTT
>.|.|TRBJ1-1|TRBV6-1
CASSPGGNLNTEAFF
TGTGCCAGCAGCCCGGGTGGAAATCTGAACACTGAAGCTTTCTTT
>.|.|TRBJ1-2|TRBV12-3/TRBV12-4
CASSFGQGAGYTF
TGTGCCAGCAGTTTCGGGCAGGGAGCCGGCTACACCTTC
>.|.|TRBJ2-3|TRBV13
CASSFSDRFTSTDTQYF
TGTGCCAGCAGCTTCTCTGACAGGTTTACTAGCACAGATACGCAGTATTTT
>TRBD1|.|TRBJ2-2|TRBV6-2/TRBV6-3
CASSYPLGQGKLANTGELFF
TGTGCCAGCAGTTACCCCCTAGGACAGGGAAAACTTGCGAACACCGGGGAGCTGTTTTTT
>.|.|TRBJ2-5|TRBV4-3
CASSQGVGRETQYF
TGCGCCAGCAGCCAAGGGGTAGGGCGAGAGACCCAGTACTTC
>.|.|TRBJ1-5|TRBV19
CASSISSGPNQPQHF
TGTGCCAGTAGTATCTCTTCAGGGCCCAATCAGCCCCAGCATTTT
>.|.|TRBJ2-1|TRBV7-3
CASSLTQGSSYNEQFF
TGTGCCAGCAGCTTAACGCAGGGGAGCTCCTACAATGAGCAGTTCTTC
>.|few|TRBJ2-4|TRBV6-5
CASSYMRTKNIQYF
TGTGCCAGCAGTTACATGCGGACCAAAAACATTCAGTACTTC